A single sample is the source of the 10 T cell receptor beta chains below, sequenced in a study of metastatic and nonmetastatic thyroid tumors. Through MiXCR, TCRdb re-clonotyped the PCR reads. The sample shows about 3,300 clones, 20% to 30% of them seen only once. The entire patient cohort was treatment-naive prior to thyroid surgery. The sequencing input was tumor tissue. These receptors all stem from a female donor with papillary thyroid cancer or a benign thyroid nodule (not recorded which). Some clones in this sample may be carry-over from other donors' samples.

V gene TRBV28 combines with J gene TRBJ2-7; D is possibly TRBD1 (7 bases). The V gene's germline CDR1 is MDHEN and CDR2 SYDVKM. Trimming took off 2 bases at V and 3 bases at J, with 17 bases between the two ends. This CDR3 comprises 16 residues. In DNA, the CDR3 is TGTGCCAGCAGTTTACTGGAACGGCAGGGGGGCTACGAGCAGTACTTC. This gives the protein CASSLLERQGGYEQYF.

By proportion, this clone is medium-sized (0.01 to 0.1%). The chain recombines TRBV9 with TRBJ2-2, with 9 nucleotides matching TRBD2. Germline CDR1 and CDR2: SGDLS and YYNGEE. This CDR3 comprises 18 residues. Trimming took 0 bases from V and 5 from J; bases not matched to a gene: 11. The CDR3 spells CASSVGVSGSMRTGELFF. DNA of the CDR3: TGTGCCAGCAGCGTAGGGGTTAGCGGGAGCATGAGGACCGGGGAGCTGTTTTTT.

This clone rates as medium-sized (0.01 to 0.1%). This chain uses TRBV10-2 with TRBJ2-5; 8 nucleotides agree with TRBD2. From germline, CDR1 is WSHSY and CDR2 SAAADI. This CDR3 comprises 14 residues. V trimming: 9 bases; J trimming: 0 bases; junction bases outside the gene matches: 6. CDR3 bases: TGCGCCAGTTCTGGCGGGGGGTACCAAGAGACCCAGTACTTC. Its translation: CASSGGGYQETQYF.

This clone is medium-sized. CDR3 region: CATSRDRRGLEAFF. The CDR3 DNA sequence: TGTGCCACCAGCAGAGATCGGCGAGGACTTGAAGCTTTCTTT. The chain carries TRBV15 and TRBJ1-1; no firm D call. This CDR3 comprises 14 residues. V was trimmed by 0 bases and J by 7 bases, leaving 12 bases between them. Per germline, CDR1 LNHNV and CDR2 YYDKDF (reference sequence).

This clone was detected ten times or more. This chain joins TRBV3-1 and TRBJ2-2; D is tentatively TRBD1 or TRBD2 (6 bases each). CDR1 is LGHDT, CDR2 YNNKEL, per germline (reference sequence). There are 15 residues in the CDR3. The V end was cut by 6 bases, the J end by 6 bases, with 17 bases between. The CDR3 DNA sequence: TGTGCCAGCAGTCGCGGGAACTCAGGGGCCGGGGAGCTGTTTTTT. Residues: CASSRGNSGAGELFF.

The table lists this clone with a few counts. The chain carries TRBV12-3 or TRBV12-4 and TRBJ1-2; possibly TRBD1 for D (5 bases). V lost 1 base to trimming and J lost 8 bases, with 11 bases between them. The CDR3 spans 13 residues. In DNA form, the CDR3 reads TGTGCCAGCAGTTTAGACAGGAGAAGAGGCTACACCTTC. Translating gives CASSLDRRRGYTF.

This chain connects TRBV6-1 to TRBJ2-7; D is unclear. Per the germline V gene, CDR1 is MNHNS and CDR2 is SASEGT. Trimming took off 6 bases at V and 4 bases at J, with 16 bases between the two ends. The CDR3 contains 14 residues. CDR3 sequence: CASRRGVGGYEQYF. The CDR3 DNA sequence: TGTGCCAGCAGGCGCGGAGTGGGTGGGTACGAGCAGTACTTC.

This clone turned up a few times. The chain employs TRBV6-1 and TRBJ1-5; D gene uncertain. The ends were cut back, 1 base at V and 11 bases at J, with 15 bases in the middle. From germline, CDR1 is MNHNS and CDR2 SASEGT. The CDR3 sequence is 14 residues long. The CDR3 loop reads CASSEGGDTLSQHF. For the CDR3, the DNA is TGTGCCAGCAGTGAAGGAGGAGACACGCTGTCCCAGCATTTT.

This clone is labeled as medium-sized. The rearrangement uses TRBV25-1 and TRBJ2-6; D may be TRBD1 or TRBD2 (5 bases each). Germline V lookup: CDR1 MGHDK, CDR2 SYGVNS. The CDR3 runs 15 residues. V lost 4 bases and J lost 3, with 10 bases in between. The chain's CDR3 is CASSGWGFGANVLTF. The CDR3 coding sequence is TGTGCCAGCAGTGGATGGGGGTTTGGGGCCAACGTCCTGACTTTC.

This rearrangement joins TRBV4-1 to TRBJ2-7, with 7 bases that match TRBD1. V lost 0 bases, J lost 2 bases, and 10 bases stayed unmatched. Germline CDR1 MGHRA, CDR2 YSYEKL. This CDR3 is 17 amino acids long. The CDR3 region is CASSQDPTGPYAYEQYF. The CDR3 region has the DNA TGCGCCAGCAGCCAAGATCCGACAGGGCCTTACGCCTACGAGCAGTACTTC.